This TCR beta chain was recovered during a study of prognosis after radiotherapy for stage I lung cancer. Study information: The study gave no patient concurrent therapy with stereotactic body radiotherapy.

The CDR3 is 13 amino acids. With 11 bases removed from V and 2 bases from J, the gap between germline ends came to 15 bases. Germline assignment: CDR1 MNHNS and CDR2 SASEGT. Of note for this clonotype: The antigen remains undetermined. This clone may be a read error of a much larger clone one base away.

Study-level points and caveats: Differing TRBV and TRBJ gene usage was reportedly seen between patients with and without metastases. Lower Shannon entropy values were found after stereotactic body radiation therapy in patients who developed distant metastases.

Two rounds of multiplex PCR amplified TCR beta CDR3 from genomic DNA. TRBV and TRBJ genes each had their own specific primers in first-round PCR. TCRdb re-called the multiplex PCR reads with MiXCR, one entry per CDR3 protein. The profile shows 13,000 to 15,000 distinct CDR3 sequences, 50% of them singletons. The chain links TRBV6-1 to TRBJ2-5, with D possibly matching TRBD1 (6 bases). Specimen: PBMCs, collected before or after stereotactic body radiation therapy (not recorded which). The clonotype comes from a donor aged 50 or older with non-small cell lung cancer. The CDR3: CAGQKGGQETQYF. The CDR3 bases are TGTGCCGGCCAAAAAGGGGGACAAGAGACCCAGTACTTC.